The rows below give T cell receptor beta chains drawn from one sample of a study of T cell responses to AZD1222 COVID-19 vaccine. Measured with immunoSEQ multiplex PCR; TCRdb has only the in-frame clones, and not every one. The table includes over 95,000 clones, about 86% detected once. The sample in question was peripheral blood, obtained on day 0 of AZD1222 vaccination. Source of these receptors: an adult in good health. The CDR3 runs from the conserved cysteine through the conserved F or W. The D gene is left open where the match is weak. Clone size appears in some rows only: once, few, many, or a class for an expanded clone.

j_gene: TRBJ2-1; d_gene: NA; v_gene: TRBV7-9; abundance: few; CDR3aa: CASSLRSWGNEQFF; CDR3nt: TGTGCCAGCAGCTTACGGTCCTGGGGCAATGAGCAGTTCTTC
j_gene: TRBJ2-5; d_gene: NA; v_gene: TRBV18; abundance: NA; CDR3aa: CASSPLSGETQYF; CDR3nt: TGTGCCAGCTCCCCCCTGAGCGGAGAGACCCAGTACTTC
j_gene: TRBJ2-2; d_gene: TRBD2; v_gene: TRBV9; abundance: NA; CDR3aa: CASSVGASGRLSTGELFF; CDR3nt: TGTGCCAGCAGCGTAGGAGCTAGCGGGAGGTTAAGTACCGGGGAGCTGTTTTTT
j_gene: TRBJ1-6; d_gene: NA; v_gene: TRBV27; abundance: NA; CDR3aa: CASSLFWDNNSPLHF; CDR3nt: TGTGCCAGCAGTTTATTTTGGGACAATAATTCACCCCTCCACTTT
j_gene: TRBJ1-3; d_gene: NA; v_gene: TRBV14; abundance: NA; CDR3aa: CASSYTTDSGNTIYF; CDR3nt: TGTGCCAGCAGCTATACGACGGACTCTGGAAACACCATATATTTT
j_gene: TRBJ2-1; d_gene: TRBD1; v_gene: TRBV10-3; abundance: NA; CDR3aa: CALQEDRAVNEQFF; CDR3nt: TGTGCCCTCCAGGAGGACAGGGCGGTTAATGAGCAGTTCTTC
j_gene: TRBJ2-2; d_gene: NA; v_gene: TRBV30; abundance: few; CDR3aa: CAWSSWRKNTGELFF; CDR3nt: TGTGCCTGGAGTTCGTGGAGAAAAAACACCGGGGAGCTGTTTTTT
j_gene: TRBJ1-2; d_gene: TRBD1; v_gene: TRBV6-5; abundance: NA; CDR3aa: CASLLSKTGGKGYTF; CDR3nt: TGTGCCAGCCTTCTGTCCAAAACAGGGGGGAAGGGCTACACCTTC
j_gene: TRBJ2-2; d_gene: NA; v_gene: TRBV14; abundance: NA; CDR3aa: CASSHGWGPGTPNTGELFF; CDR3nt: TGTGCCAGCAGCCACGGATGGGGGCCCGGGACTCCGAACACCGGGGAGCTGTTTTTT
j_gene: TRBJ2-3; d_gene: TRBD2; v_gene: TRBV7-9; abundance: NA; CDR3aa: CASSLGTSETDTQYF; CDR3nt: TGTGCCAGCAGCTTAGGGACTAGCGAGACAGATACGCAGTATTTT
j_gene: TRBJ2-5; d_gene: TRBD1; v_gene: TRBV3-1/TRBV3-2; abundance: NA; CDR3aa: CASSQGVRGQETQYF; CDR3nt: TGTGCCAGCAGCCAAGGGGTCAGGGGGCAGGAGACCCAGTACTTC
j_gene: TRBJ1-2; d_gene: TRBD1; v_gene: TRBV7-8; abundance: NA; CDR3aa: CASSSGAGGYYGYTF; CDR3nt: TGTGCCAGCAGCTCAGGGGCAGGGGGCTATTATGGCTACACCTTC
j_gene: TRBJ1-5; d_gene: NA; v_gene: TRBV6-6; abundance: NA; CDR3aa: CASSITEGQNQPQHF; CDR3nt: TGTGCCAGCAGTATAACAGAGGGGCAGAATCAGCCCCAGCATTTT
j_gene: TRBJ2-1; d_gene: NA; v_gene: TRBV11-2; abundance: NA; CDR3aa: CASSSRHSANEQFF; CDR3nt: TGTGCCAGCAGCTCGAGACATTCCGCCAATGAGCAGTTCTTC
j_gene: TRBJ2-1; d_gene: NA; v_gene: TRBV30; abundance: NA; CDR3aa: CAWRRPEGHYNEQFF; CDR3nt: TGTGCCTGGAGGCGGCCGGAGGGCCATTACAATGAGCAGTTCTTC
j_gene: TRBJ1-1; d_gene: NA; v_gene: TRBV2; abundance: few; CDR3aa: CASSVEREKMNTEAFF; CDR3nt: TGTGCCAGCAGTGTTGAGAGGGAAAAGATGAACACTGAAGCTTTCTTT
j_gene: TRBJ2-1; d_gene: NA; v_gene: TRBV7-6; abundance: NA; CDR3aa: CASSLAGLGLHVNEQFF; CDR3nt: TGTGCCAGCAGCTTAGCGGGATTGGGGCTACACGTAAATGAGCAGTTCTTC
j_gene: TRBJ1-1; d_gene: NA; v_gene: TRBV28; abundance: NA; CDR3aa: CASRTSGRDTEAFF; CDR3nt: TGTGCCAGCAGAACGTCAGGGAGAGACACTGAAGCTTTCTTT
j_gene: TRBJ1-1; d_gene: TRBD1; v_gene: TRBV5-6; abundance: NA; CDR3aa: CASSFRDRFVTEAFF; CDR3nt: TGTGCCAGCAGCTTTCGGGACAGGTTTGTAACTGAAGCTTTCTTT
j_gene: TRBJ2-1; d_gene: TRBD1; v_gene: TRBV2; abundance: NA; CDR3aa: CASSEQGAGNEQFF; CDR3nt: TGTGCCAGCAGTGAGCAGGGGGCAGGGAATGAGCAGTTCTTC
j_gene: TRBJ2-1; d_gene: TRBD1; v_gene: TRBV19; abundance: NA; CDR3aa: CASSMGMGTVSNEQFF; CDR3nt: TGTGCCAGTAGTATGGGTATGGGGACAGTGAGCAATGAGCAGTTCTTC
j_gene: TRBJ2-2; d_gene: NA; v_gene: TRBV28; abundance: NA; CDR3aa: CASTPGGRKTGELFF; CDR3nt: TGTGCCAGCACCCCTGGGGGGAGAAAAACCGGGGAGCTGTTTTTT
j_gene: TRBJ2-2; d_gene: NA; v_gene: TRBV7-3; abundance: NA; CDR3aa: CASSLIRSGELFF; CDR3nt: TGTGCCAGCAGCTTAATCAGAAGCGGGGAGCTGTTTTTT
j_gene: TRBJ2-7; d_gene: TRBD1; v_gene: TRBV2; abundance: NA; CDR3aa: CAFPTGQGYEQYF; CDR3nt: TGTGCCTTTCCCACTGGACAGGGGTACGAGCAGTACTTC
j_gene: TRBJ2-1; d_gene: NA; v_gene: TRBV5-6; abundance: NA; CDR3aa: CASSSYGVHNEQFF; CDR3nt: TGTGCCAGCAGCTCCTATGGCGTTCACAATGAGCAGTTCTTC
j_gene: TRBJ1-1; d_gene: NA; v_gene: TRBV11-3; abundance: NA; CDR3aa: CASSLHLDTEAFF; CDR3nt: TGTGCCAGCAGCCTTCACCTGGACACTGAAGCTTTCTTT
j_gene: TRBJ2-7; d_gene: NA; v_gene: TRBV6-2/TRBV6-3; abundance: NA; CDR3aa: CASSYPTTNREQYF; CDR3nt: TGTGCCAGCAGTTACCCGACTACCAACAGGGAGCAGTACTTC
j_gene: TRBJ2-2; d_gene: NA; v_gene: TRBV7-2; abundance: NA; CDR3aa: CASSPRGAGELFF; CDR3nt: TGTGCCAGCAGCCCCCGGGGAGCCGGGGAGCTGTTTTTT
j_gene: TRBJ1-4; d_gene: NA; v_gene: TRBV21-1; abundance: once; CDR3aa: CARPVSGVEEKLFF; CDR3nt: TGTGCCAGACCTGTATCAGGGGTGGAGGAAAAACTGTTTTTT
j_gene: TRBJ1-1; d_gene: NA; v_gene: TRBV5-1; abundance: NA; CDR3aa: CASRMTDGNTEAFF; CDR3nt: TGCGCCAGCAGGATGACCGACGGGAACACTGAAGCTTTCTTT
j_gene: TRBJ2-7; d_gene: NA; v_gene: TRBV7-2; abundance: NA; CDR3aa: CASSLVGATYEQYF; CDR3nt: TGTGCCAGCAGCTTAGTTGGGGCTACCTACGAGCAGTACTTC
j_gene: TRBJ1-2; d_gene: NA; v_gene: TRBV20-1; abundance: NA; CDR3aa: CSVPGPGGYTF; CDR3nt: TGCAGTGTCCCTGGTCCAGGGGGCTACACCTTC
j_gene: TRBJ2-7; d_gene: NA; v_gene: TRBV12-3/TRBV12-4; abundance: NA; CDR3aa: CASSTYKGYEQYF; CDR3nt: TGTGCCAGCAGTACGTATAAGGGGTACGAGCAGTACTTC
j_gene: TRBJ1-3; d_gene: TRBD1; v_gene: TRBV2; abundance: NA; CDR3aa: CASAPTGRNTIYF; CDR3nt: TGTGCCAGTGCCCCGACAGGGAGAAACACCATATATTTT
j_gene: TRBJ2-5; d_gene: NA; v_gene: TRBV5-1; abundance: NA; CDR3aa: CASSFGGSETQYF; CDR3nt: TGCGCCAGCAGCTTTGGGGGATCAGAGACCCAGTACTTC
j_gene: TRBJ2-7; d_gene: NA; v_gene: TRBV6-6; abundance: NA; CDR3aa: CASSPTGGEQYF; CDR3nt: TGTGCCAGCAGTCCGACAGGAGGCGAGCAGTACTTC
j_gene: TRBJ1-1; d_gene: NA; v_gene: TRBV30; abundance: once; CDR3aa: CAWSGAISGLNTEAFF; CDR3nt: TGTGCCTGGAGTGGGGCCATATCAGGATTGAACACTGAAGCTTTCTTT
j_gene: TRBJ2-7; d_gene: NA; v_gene: TRBV28; abundance: NA; CDR3aa: CASSLTARTYEQYF; CDR3nt: TGTGCCAGCAGTTTAACAGCACGCACCTACGAGCAGTACTTC
j_gene: TRBJ2-7; d_gene: TRBD1; v_gene: TRBV28; abundance: NA; CDR3aa: CASSPLRGGDRASQSYEQYF; CDR3nt: TGTGCCAGCAGTCCTCTTAGGGGGGGGGACAGGGCCAGTCAATCCTACGAGCAGTACTTC
j_gene: TRBJ2-1; d_gene: NA; v_gene: TRBV7-2; abundance: NA; CDR3aa: CASSFDRFSNEQFF; CDR3nt: TGTGCCAGCAGCTTTGACAGGTTCTCCAATGAGCAGTTCTTC
j_gene: TRBJ2-1; d_gene: NA; v_gene: TRBV7-2; abundance: NA; CDR3aa: CASSLSGVNEQFF; CDR3nt: TGTGCCAGCAGCTTATCCGGAGTCAATGAGCAGTTCTTC
j_gene: TRBJ2-4; d_gene: NA; v_gene: TRBV24-1; abundance: NA; CDR3aa: CATSDPGPSDPNIQYF; CDR3nt: TGTGCCACCAGTGACCCCGGCCCCTCCGACCCAAACATTCAGTACTTC
j_gene: TRBJ2-1; d_gene: TRBD1; v_gene: TRBV19; abundance: once; CDR3aa: CASRNTGASYNEQFF; CDR3nt: TGTGCCAGTAGGAATACAGGGGCGTCCTACAATGAGCAGTTCTTC
j_gene: TRBJ1-3; d_gene: NA; v_gene: TRBV28; abundance: NA; CDR3aa: CASSFGGGGNTIYF; CDR3nt: TGTGCCAGCAGTTTTGGGGGAGGTGGAAACACCATATATTTT
j_gene: TRBJ1-1; d_gene: TRBD1; v_gene: TRBV19; abundance: NA; CDR3aa: CASSIVGTVNTEAFF; CDR3nt: TGTGCCAGTAGTATAGTGGGGACAGTGAACACTGAAGCTTTCTTT
j_gene: TRBJ2-1; d_gene: TRBD2; v_gene: TRBV4-3; abundance: NA; CDR3aa: CASSQELAGGLNEQFF; CDR3nt: TGCGCCAGCAGCCAAGAACTAGCGGGAGGGCTCAATGAGCAGTTCTTC
j_gene: TRBJ2-1; d_gene: TRBD2; v_gene: TRBV5-1; abundance: NA; CDR3aa: CASSPLAGGNEQFF; CDR3nt: TGCGCCAGCAGCCCCCTAGCGGGAGGTAATGAGCAGTTCTTC
j_gene: TRBJ1-4; d_gene: TRBD1; v_gene: TRBV25-1; abundance: NA; CDR3aa: CASSADRGVFF; CDR3nt: TGTGCCAGCAGTGCCGACAGGGGGGTGTTTTTT
j_gene: TRBJ2-7; d_gene: NA; v_gene: TRBV2; abundance: once; CDR3aa: CASSGGRQSSYEQYF; CDR3nt: TGTGCCAGCAGTGGGGGCAGGCAAAGCTCCTACGAGCAGTACTTC
j_gene: TRBJ1-1; d_gene: TRBD1; v_gene: TRBV24-1; abundance: NA; CDR3aa: CATRDRPNTEAFF; CDR3nt: TGTGCCACCAGGGACAGGCCGAACACTGAAGCTTTCTTT
j_gene: TRBJ1-2; d_gene: NA; v_gene: TRBV2; abundance: once; CDR3aa: CASSGLSNYGYTF; CDR3nt: TGTGCCAGCAGTGGACTCTCTAACTATGGCTACACCTTC
j_gene: TRBJ2-1; d_gene: TRBD2; v_gene: TRBV27; abundance: few; CDR3aa: CASSFRLAGGRNEQFF; CDR3nt: TGTGCCAGCAGTTTCCGACTAGCGGGAGGGCGGAATGAGCAGTTCTTC
j_gene: TRBJ1-2; d_gene: NA; v_gene: TRBV25-1; abundance: NA; CDR3aa: CASSRRAGDGYTF; CDR3nt: TGTGCCAGCAGTAGAAGGGCCGGGGACGGCTACACCTTC
j_gene: TRBJ2-4; d_gene: NA; v_gene: TRBV5-1; abundance: NA; CDR3aa: CASSAGTAGNIQYF; CDR3nt: TGCGCCAGCAGCGCAGGGACGGCGGGAAACATTCAGTACTTC
j_gene: TRBJ2-7; d_gene: TRBD2; v_gene: TRBV3-1/TRBV3-2; abundance: NA; CDR3aa: CASRLAGGIYEQYF; CDR3nt: TGTGCCAGCAGGTTAGCGGGAGGGATCTACGAGCAGTACTTC
j_gene: TRBJ1-1; d_gene: NA; v_gene: TRBV6-2/TRBV6-3; abundance: once; CDR3aa: CASSYSRTPREQNTEAFF; CDR3nt: TGTGCCAGCAGTTACTCTCGGACCCCTAGGGAACAGAACACTGAAGCTTTCTTT